A single sample is the source of the 20 T cell receptor beta chains below, sequenced in a study of identical twins. TCRdb reanalysed the 5' RACE reads using MiXCR and keeps one entry per CDR3 protein. The profile shows about 700,000 distinct CDR3 sequences, 6.1% of them singletons. Sequencing used naive T cells sorted from blood. These receptor sequences come from a man between 18 and 29 years old in good health.

This clonotype has a count of ten or more. The chain couples TRBV12-3 or TRBV12-4 to TRBJ2-1, with D possibly TRBD2 on 5 matching bases. The CDR3 loop spans 15 amino acids. Trimming cost V 6 bases and J 4 bases, with 16 bases left between them. CDR3 protein: CASSPGLRHYNEQFF. The CDR3 DNA is TGTGCCAGCAGCCCTGGACTTAGGCATTACAATGAGCAGTTCTTC.

The table lists this clonotype with a few counts. The rearrangement links TRBV12-3 or TRBV12-4 to TRBJ2-3; D may be TRBD1 (5 bases). Trimming pared 4 bases from V and 2 bases from J, leaving 13 bases between. CDR3 length: 15 residues. The CDR3 DNA reads as TGTGCCAGCAGTTCCTCAGGGCGCCCCACAGATACGCAGTATTTT. Translation gives CASSSSGRPTDTQYF.

The chain joins TRBV7-9 to TRBJ1-1; 7 nucleotides line up with TRBD1. Germline V CDR1 and CDR2: SEHNR, FQNEAQ (reference sequence). The CDR3 totals 15 residues. Trimming cost V 4 bases and J 6 bases; bases outside gene matches: 11. The CDR3: CASSSIGGRDPEAFF. The CDR3 nucleotides read TGTGCCAGCAGCTCTATAGGGGGCAGGGACCCTGAAGCTTTCTTT.

Many counts were recorded for this clonotype. This rearrangement joins TRBV5-1 to TRBJ1-1; D gene uncertain. Trimming took off 2 bases at V and 1 base at J, with 9 bases between the two ends. There are 14 residues in the CDR3. The germline CDR1 and CDR2 sequences are SGHRS and YFSETQ. As DNA, the CDR3 is TGCGCCAGCAGCTTCTTGGTGGAGAACACTGAAGCTTTCTTT. Translating it yields CASSFLVENTEAFF.

This clonotype occurred many times. The chain carries TRBV10-3 and TRBJ2-2, with a weak D call TRBD2 (6 bases). V was cut by 3 bases and J by 5 bases, with 19 bases left in between. CDR1 and CDR2 from the germline V gene are ENHRY and SYGVKD. The CDR3 covers 17 residues. The DNA of the CDR3 is TGTGCCATCAGTGAACGCGGACTACCCGATCGTACCGGGGAGCTGTTTTTT. It encodes CAISERGLPDRTGELFF.

This clonotype was detected ten times or more. The chain recombines TRBV5-1 with TRBJ2-1, with 11 bases matching TRBD2. With V trimmed by 1 base and J by 4 bases, 7 bases remained unmatched. The CDR3 is made up of 17 amino acids. From germline, CDR1 is SGHRS and CDR2 YFSETQ. This CDR3 reads CASSLISGRGRYNEQFF. For the CDR3, the DNA is TGCGCCAGCAGCTTGATTAGCGGGAGGGGTCGTTACAATGAGCAGTTCTTC.

The rearrangement uses TRBV18 and TRBJ2-1; 10 positions agree with TRBD2. The CDR3 is 15 amino acids. V trimming: 1 base; J trimming: 6 bases; junction bases outside the gene matches: 3. Germline V CDR1 and CDR2: KGHSH, LQKENI. The CDR3 nucleotides read TGTGCCAGCTCACCACTAAGCGGGAGGGTCAATGAGCAGTTCTTC. Protein product: CASSPLSGRVNEQFF. Full variable domain (outside the CDR3, taken from reference TRBV18 and TRBJ2-1): NAGVMQNPRHLVRRRGQEARLRCSPMKGHSHVYWYRQLPEEGLKFMVYLQKENIIDESGMPKERFSAEFPKEGPSILRIQQVVRGDSAAYFCASSPLSGRVNEQFFGPGTRLTVL.

This clonotype was observed many times. The chain recombines TRBV5-1 with TRBJ2-1; 11 bases align to TRBD2. V was pared by 2 bases and J by 14 bases, with 6 bases of the junction left unmatched. Germline V gene lookup returns CDR1 SGHRS and CDR2 YFSETQ. This CDR3 contains 13 residues. CDR3 coding DNA: TGCGCCAGCAGCTTCGTAGCGGGAGGGAGGGAGTTCTTC. Translation gives CASSFVAGGREFF.

In its sample, this clonotype was seen a few times. The genes are TRBV29-1 and TRBJ2-5, with TRBD2 matching over 9 bases. Trimming at V came to 7 bases and at J to 5 bases, leaving 5 bases not matched to a gene. CDR3 length: 12 amino acids. Germline CDR1 reads SQVTM; CDR2 reads ANQGSEA. CDR3 amino acids: CSARTSAETQYF. The CDR3, as DNA: TGCAGCGCCCGGACTAGCGCCGAGACCCAGTACTTC. The whole variable domain, remainder taken from reference TRBV29-1 and TRBJ2-5, is SAVISQKPSRDICQRGTSLTIQCQVDSQVTMMFWYRQQPGQSLTLIATANQGSEATYESGFVIDKFPISRPNLTFSTLTVSNMSPEDSSIYLCSARTSAETQYFGPGTRLLVL.

As to this clonotype: A much more abundant neighbour one base away suggests this may be a read error. The chain employs TRBV10-1 and TRBJ2-3; tentative D call: TRBD2 (5 bases). The germline gives CDR1 WNHNN, CDR2 SYGVQD (reference sequence). The CDR3 consists of 14 residues. Trimming removed 5 bases from V and 1 base from J, with 10 bases in between. CDR3 protein: CASSIAGCTDTQYF. CDR3 DNA: TGCGCCAGCAGTATTGCGGGCTGCACAGATACGCAGTATTTT.

This clonotype was seen at least ten times. The gene calls are TRBV5-1 and TRBJ2-3, with D perhaps matching TRBD2 (5 bases). The CDR3 spans 16 residues. V gave up 5 bases and J gave up 6 bases, with 22 bases separating them. Per germline, CDR1 SGHRS and CDR2 YFSETQ. The DNA for the CDR3 is TGCGCCAGCAGTACGGGCGGAAGCGGATTAGGGGATACGCAGTATTTT. Its translation: CASSTGGSGLGDTQYF.

This clonotype was seen repeatedly, ten times or more. The chain links TRBV5-1 to TRBJ2-3; weak D call: TRBD1 (5 bases). Trimming left V 0 bases short and J 0 bases short, with 11 bases between. This CDR3 contains 16 residues. Looked up from germline, CDR1 is SGHRS and CDR2 is YFSETQ. This CDR3 reads CASSLVRATSTDTQYF. CDR3 in DNA: TGCGCCAGCAGCTTGGTCAGGGCGACAAGCACAGATACGCAGTATTTT.

This clonotype was found a few times. The chain combines TRBV3-1 with TRBJ2-6, with D possibly matching TRBD2 (5 bases). The ends were cut back, 1 base at V and 4 bases at J, with 8 bases in the middle. The CDR3 is 15 amino acids. Germline loops: CDR1 LGHDT, CDR2 YNNKEL (reference sequence). The CDR3 DNA reads as TGTGCCAGCAGCCAAGTCCGGGGAGGGGCCAACGTCCTGACTTTC. Translating gives CASSQVRGGANVLTF. The full variable domain, its missing parts supplied by reference TRBV3-1 and TRBJ2-6, is DTAVSQTPKYLVTQMGNDKSIKCEQNLGHDTMYWYKQDSKKFLKIMFSYNNKELIINETVPNRFSPKSPDKAHLNLHINSLELGDSAVYFCASSQVRGGANVLTFGAGSRLTVL.

This clonotype was observed a handful of times. V gene TRBV10-3 combines with J gene TRBJ2-5; 7 bases agree with TRBD2. Germline CDR1 and CDR2: ENHRY and SYGVKD. The CDR3 extends over 14 amino acids. V was pared by 3 bases and J by 5 bases, with 6 bases of the junction left unmatched. In nucleotides, the CDR3 is TGTGCCATCAGTGAAGCGGGGCCCCGGGAGACCCAGTACTTC. Translating gives CAISEAGPRETQYF.

The V and J genes are TRBV2 and TRBJ2-3; D gene ambiguous. V was pared by 6 bases and J by 8 bases, with 6 bases between. The CDR3 sequence is 10 residues long. Per germline, CDR1 SNHLY and CDR2 FYNNEI. The CDR3 nucleotides read TGTGCCAGCAGCGACATTACGCAGTATTTT. Protein: CASSDITQYF.

This clonotype was observed at least ten times. The genes are TRBV15 and TRBJ2-1, with 13 nucleotides matching TRBD2. CDR3 length: 19 residues. The germline gives CDR1 LNHNV, CDR2 YYDKDF (reference sequence). With V trimmed by 5 bases and J by 5 bases, 15 bases remained unmatched. This chain's CDR3 is CATSPWTSGRVTRNNEQFF. CDR3 sequence (DNA): TGTGCCACCAGCCCTTGGACTAGCGGGAGAGTAACGCGAAACAATGAGCAGTTCTTC. Using reference TRBV15 and TRBJ2-1 for the parts outside the CDR3, the full variable domain is DAMVIQNPRYQVTQFGKPVTLSCSQTLNHNVMYWYQQKSSQAPKLLFHYYDKDFNNEADTPDNFQSRRPNTSFCFLDIRSPGLGDTAMYLCATSPWTSGRVTRNNEQFFGPGTRLTVL.

In its sample, this clonotype was seen many times. This chain links TRBV11-2 with TRBJ2-1; TRBD2 aligns across 11 bases. The CDR3 is made up of 17 amino acids. Germline loops: CDR1 SGHAT, CDR2 FQNNGV. Trimming removed 5 bases from V and 5 bases from J; junction bases left unmatched: 11. Here the CDR3 reads CASSPTTTSGNDNEQFF. The CDR3 DNA follows: TGTGCCAGCAGCCCTACTACGACTAGCGGGAATGACAATGAGCAGTTCTTC.

This clonotype was counted at least ten times. This rearrangement joins TRBV24-1 to TRBJ2-3, with D perhaps being TRBD1 or TRBD2 (5 bases each). The CDR3 has 14 residues. Germline CDR1 is KGHDR and CDR2 is SFDVKD. V shed 8 bases and J shed 0 bases, with 11 bases lying between them. The CDR3 reads CATKGTDSTDTQYF. CDR3 bases: TGTGCCACCAAGGGGACGGATAGCACAGATACGCAGTATTTT.

This clonotype turned up a few times. The chain combines TRBV6-2 or TRBV6-3 with TRBJ2-1; D call uncertain. This CDR3 is built from 14 residues. Germline-derived CDR1 and CDR2 are MNHEY and SVGEGT. The V end was cut by 7 bases, the J end by 3 bases, with 13 bases between. The CDR3 protein is CASTNSSVYNEQFF. The CDR3 nucleotides read TGTGCCAGCACCAACAGCTCTGTCTACAATGAGCAGTTCTTC.

This clonotype occurred a few times. V gene TRBV3-1 combines with J gene TRBJ2-7; no clear D gene. Germline-derived CDR1 and CDR2 are LGHDT and YNNKEL (reference sequence). V lost 0 bases and J 5 bases, leaving 11 bases between the germline ends. This CDR3 spans 14 amino acids. The CDR3 sequence is CASSQDPYSHEQYV. Here the CDR3 DNA reads TGTGCCAGCAGCCAAGATCCGTATAGCCACGAGCAGTACGTC.